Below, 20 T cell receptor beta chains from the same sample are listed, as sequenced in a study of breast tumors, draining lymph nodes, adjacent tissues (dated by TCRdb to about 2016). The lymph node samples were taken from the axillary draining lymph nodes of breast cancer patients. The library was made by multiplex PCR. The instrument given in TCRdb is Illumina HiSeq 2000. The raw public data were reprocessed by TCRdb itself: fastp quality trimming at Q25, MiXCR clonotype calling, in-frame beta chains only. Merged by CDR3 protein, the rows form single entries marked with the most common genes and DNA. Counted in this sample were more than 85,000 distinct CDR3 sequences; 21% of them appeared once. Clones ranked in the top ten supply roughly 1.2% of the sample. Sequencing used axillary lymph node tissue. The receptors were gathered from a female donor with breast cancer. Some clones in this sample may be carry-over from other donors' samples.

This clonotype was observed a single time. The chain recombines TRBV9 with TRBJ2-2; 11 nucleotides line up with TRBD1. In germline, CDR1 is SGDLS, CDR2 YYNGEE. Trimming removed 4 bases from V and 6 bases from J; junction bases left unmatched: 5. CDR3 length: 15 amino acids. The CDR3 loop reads CASSSGQGAAGELFF. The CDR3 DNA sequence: TGTGCCAGCAGCTCCGGACAGGGGGCTGCCGGGGAGCTGTTTTTT.

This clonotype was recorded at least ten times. As DNA, the CDR3 is TGCGCCAGCAGCCAAGGGGAAGCGGGAGATACGCAGTATTTT. This sequence encodes CASSQGEAGDTQYF. The genes are TRBV4-1 and TRBJ2-3, with a tentative D call TRBD2 (6 bases). Trimming removed 1 base from V and 5 bases from J, with 10 bases in between. Germline V CDR1 and CDR2: MGHRA, YSYEKL. The CDR3 is made up of 14 amino acids.

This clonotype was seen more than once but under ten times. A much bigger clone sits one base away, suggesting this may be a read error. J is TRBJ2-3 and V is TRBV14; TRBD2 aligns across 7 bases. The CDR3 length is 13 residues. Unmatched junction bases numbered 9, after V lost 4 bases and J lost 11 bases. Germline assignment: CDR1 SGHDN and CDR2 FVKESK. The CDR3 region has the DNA TGTGCCAGCAGCCTGGGACCGACGGGGGGGCAGTATTTT. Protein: CASSLGPTGGQYF.

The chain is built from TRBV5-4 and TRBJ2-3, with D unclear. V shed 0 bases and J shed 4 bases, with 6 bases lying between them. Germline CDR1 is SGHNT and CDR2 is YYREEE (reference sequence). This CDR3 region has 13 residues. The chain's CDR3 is CASSLAAADTQYF. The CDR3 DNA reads TGTGCCAGCAGCTTGGCGGCTGCAGATACGCAGTATTTT.

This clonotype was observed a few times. DNA for the CDR3: TGTGCCAGCAGCGGACTAGCGGGGGGTCGGGCAGAGACCCAGTACTTC. Its protein is CASSGLAGGRAETQYF. The gene calls are TRBV5-4 and TRBJ2-5; TRBD2 agrees at 14 bases. V trimming: 4 bases; J trimming: 4 bases; junction bases outside the gene matches: 6. Per germline, CDR1 SGHNT and CDR2 YYREEE (reference sequence). CDR3 length: 16 amino acids.

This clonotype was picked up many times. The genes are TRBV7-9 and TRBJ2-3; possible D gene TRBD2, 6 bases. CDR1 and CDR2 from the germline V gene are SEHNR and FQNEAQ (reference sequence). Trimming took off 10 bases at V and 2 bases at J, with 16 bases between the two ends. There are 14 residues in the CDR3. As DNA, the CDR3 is TGTGCCATCCTAAGGAGGGGCTACACAGATACGCAGTATTTT. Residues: CAILRRGYTDTQYF.

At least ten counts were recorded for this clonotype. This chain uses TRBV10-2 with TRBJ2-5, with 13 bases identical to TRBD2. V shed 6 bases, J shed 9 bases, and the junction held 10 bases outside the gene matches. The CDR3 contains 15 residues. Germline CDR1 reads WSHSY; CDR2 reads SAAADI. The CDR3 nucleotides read TGCGCCAGCAGAGATGGGACTAGCGGGGCGAAGGCCCAGTACTTC. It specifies CASRDGTSGAKAQYF.

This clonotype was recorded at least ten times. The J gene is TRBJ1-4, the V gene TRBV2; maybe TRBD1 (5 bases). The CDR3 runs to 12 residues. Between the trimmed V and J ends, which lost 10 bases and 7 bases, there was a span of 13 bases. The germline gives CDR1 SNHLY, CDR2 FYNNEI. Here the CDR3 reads CATSNQGEKLFF. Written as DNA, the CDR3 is TGTGCCACTTCCAATCAGGGTGAAAAACTGTTTTTT.

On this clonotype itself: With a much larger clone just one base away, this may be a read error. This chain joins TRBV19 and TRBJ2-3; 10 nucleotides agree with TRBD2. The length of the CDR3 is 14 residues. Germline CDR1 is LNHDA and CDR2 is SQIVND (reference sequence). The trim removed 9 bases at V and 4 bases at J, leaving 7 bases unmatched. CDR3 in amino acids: CASRASGGADTQYF. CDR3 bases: TGTGCCAGCAGGGCTAGCGGGGGCGCAGATACGCAGTATTTT.

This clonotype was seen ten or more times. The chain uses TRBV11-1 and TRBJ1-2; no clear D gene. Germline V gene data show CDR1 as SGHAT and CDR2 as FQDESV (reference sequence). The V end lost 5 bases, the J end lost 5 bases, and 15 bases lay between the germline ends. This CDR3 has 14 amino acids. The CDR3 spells CASSPLGQVYGYTF. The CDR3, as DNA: TGTGCCAGCAGCCCACTCGGGCAGGTTTATGGCTACACCTTC.

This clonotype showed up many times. CDR3 DNA sequence: TGTGCCAGCAGTTACCCCCGCCGTGGCTCTGGAAACACCATATATTTT. The encoded protein is CASSYPRRGSGNTIYF. The rearrangement uses TRBV2 and TRBJ1-3, with no clear D. The V end was cut by 5 bases, the J end by 0 bases, with 14 bases between. Germline V gives CDR1 SNHLY, CDR2 FYNNEI. The CDR3 extends over 16 amino acids.

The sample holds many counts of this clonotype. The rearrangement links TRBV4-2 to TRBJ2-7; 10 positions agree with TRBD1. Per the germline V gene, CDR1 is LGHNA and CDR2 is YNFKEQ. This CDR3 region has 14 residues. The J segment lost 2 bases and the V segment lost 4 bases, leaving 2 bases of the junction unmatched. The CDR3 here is CASSPGQGTYEQYF. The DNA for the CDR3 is TGTGCCAGCAGCCCGGGACAGGGGACCTACGAGCAGTACTTC.

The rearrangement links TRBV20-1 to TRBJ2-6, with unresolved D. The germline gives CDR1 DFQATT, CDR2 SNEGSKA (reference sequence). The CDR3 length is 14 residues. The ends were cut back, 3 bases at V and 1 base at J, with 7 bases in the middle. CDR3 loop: CSASEASGANVLTF. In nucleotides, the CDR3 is TGCAGTGCTAGTGAGGCGTCTGGGGCCAACGTCCTGACTTTC.

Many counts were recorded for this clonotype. The CDR3 nucleotides read TGTGCCAGCGAAGGACTAGCGGGGACCTACGAGCAGTACTTC. Translation: CASEGLAGTYEQYF. The gene calls are TRBV7-9 and TRBJ2-7; 12 bases match TRBD2. There are 14 residues in the CDR3. Germline V lookup: CDR1 SEHNR, CDR2 FQNEAQ (reference sequence). V lost 8 bases, J lost 2 bases, and 4 bases stayed unmatched.

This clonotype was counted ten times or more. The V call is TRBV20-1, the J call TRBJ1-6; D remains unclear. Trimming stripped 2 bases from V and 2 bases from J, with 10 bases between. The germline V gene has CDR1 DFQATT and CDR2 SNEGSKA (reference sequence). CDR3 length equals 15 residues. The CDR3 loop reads CSARIRGTYNSPLHF. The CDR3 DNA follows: TGCAGTGCTAGAATACGAGGGACCTATAATTCACCCCTCCACTTT.

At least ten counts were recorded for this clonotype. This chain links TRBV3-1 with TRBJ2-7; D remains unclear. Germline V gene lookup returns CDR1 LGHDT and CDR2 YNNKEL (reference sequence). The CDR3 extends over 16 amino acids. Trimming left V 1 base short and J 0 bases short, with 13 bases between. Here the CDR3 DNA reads TGTGCCAGCAGCCAAGGGGTCGGCAGAAGCTCCTACGAGCAGTACTTC. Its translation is CASSQGVGRSSYEQYF.

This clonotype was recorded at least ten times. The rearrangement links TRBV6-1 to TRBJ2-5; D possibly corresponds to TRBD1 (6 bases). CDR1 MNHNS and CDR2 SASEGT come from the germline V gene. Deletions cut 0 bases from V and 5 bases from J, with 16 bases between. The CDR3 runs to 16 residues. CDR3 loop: CASSEAGQILGETQYF. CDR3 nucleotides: TGTGCCAGCAGTGAAGCAGGACAGATTCTGGGGGAGACCCAGTACTTC.

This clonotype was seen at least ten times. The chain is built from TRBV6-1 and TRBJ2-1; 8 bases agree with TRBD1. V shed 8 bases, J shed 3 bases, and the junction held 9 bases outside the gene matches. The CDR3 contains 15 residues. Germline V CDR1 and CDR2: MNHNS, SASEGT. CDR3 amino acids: CASSLRGQDYNEQFF. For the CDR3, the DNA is TGTGCCAGCTCCCTCCGGGGACAGGACTACAATGAGCAGTTCTTC.

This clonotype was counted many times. CDR3 nucleotides: TGTGCCAGCAGCTTAGTTGGGTACGAGCAGTACTTC. Amino acid sequence: CASSLVGYEQYF. The rearrangement links TRBV7-9 to TRBJ2-7; no firm D call. This CDR3 contains 12 residues. V was pared by 1 base and J by 4 bases, with 5 bases between. Germline assignment: CDR1 SEHNR and CDR2 FQNEAQ (reference sequence).

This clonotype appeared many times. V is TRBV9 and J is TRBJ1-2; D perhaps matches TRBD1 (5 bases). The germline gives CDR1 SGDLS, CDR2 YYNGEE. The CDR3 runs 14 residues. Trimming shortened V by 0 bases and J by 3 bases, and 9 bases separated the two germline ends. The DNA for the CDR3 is TGTGCCAGCAGCGTAGGGGCAGGGCACTATGGCTACACCTTC. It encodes CASSVGAGHYGYTF.